This T cell receptor beta chain was sequenced in a study of blood T cell repertoires in COVID-19. This clone was counted between two and nine times. CDR1 and CDR2 (germline): SNHLY, FYNNEI. V was cut by 10 bases and J by 5 bases, with 9 bases left in between. This CDR3 comprises 12 residues. This table comes from immunoSEQ multiplex PCR, and its TCRdb copy is limited to in-frame clones, with some not included. The sample shows 400,000 to 550,000 clones, 87% of them seen only once. J is TRBJ1-6 and V is TRBV2; tentative D call: TRBD1 (6 bases). This receptor was obtained from a woman younger than 35 with acute COVID-19. The sequencing input was PBMCs or T cells enriched from blood (not recorded which). The CDR3 sequence is CATHRDNSPLHF. In nucleotides, the CDR3 is TGTGCCACCCACAGGGATAATTCACCCCTCCACTTT.